These 9 T cell receptor beta chains share one sample of origin, sequenced in a study of Ad26.COV2.S vaccination and SARS-CoV-2 variants. Produced via immunoSEQ multiplex PCR; TCRdb's table is partial and in-frame only. In the table there are 400,000 or so clones, about 88% of which are singletons. Treatment of the sample: some 20 received Ad26.COV2.S at low or high dose, single or two shots; several received placebo; per-sample allocation not given. Day 63 after the first injection of vaccine or placebo was the sampling time. Here the sequenced sample was peripheral blood, taken in a trial of Ad26.COV2.S vaccine versus placebo. The receptors were gathered from a person between 18 and 65 years old who received the Ad26.COV2.S COVID-19 vaccine or a placebo.

The sample holds one count of this clone. This chain connects TRBV5-6 to TRBJ1-2; unclear D gene. This CDR3 has 17 residues. Between the trimmed V and J ends, which lost 0 bases and 3 bases, there was a span of 18 bases. The germline gives CDR1 SGHDT, CDR2 YYEEEE. The CDR3 region is CASSLVDSPRGDYGYTF. The CDR3, as DNA: TGTGCCAGCAGCTTGGTTGACTCCCCGAGAGGTGACTATGGCTACACCTTC.

The V and J genes are TRBV4-1 and TRBJ2-7; TRBD1 aligns across 8 bases. The CDR3 sequence is 12 residues long. Germline values: CDR1 MGHRA, CDR2 YSYEKL. V was clipped by 9 bases and J by 6 bases; unmatched bases: 7. The CDR3 DNA is TGCGCCAGTGGGACAGGTCCCTTCGAGCAGTACTTC. Encoded protein: CASGTGPFEQYF.

The rearrangement uses TRBV6-5 and TRBJ2-3; tentatively, D is TRBD1 (5 bases). Per germline, CDR1 MNHEY and CDR2 SVGAGI. V lost 8 bases and J 0 bases, leaving 15 bases between the germline ends. CDR3 size: 15 residues. The chain's CDR3 is CASGADHLSTDTQYF. The CDR3 DNA reads TGTGCCAGCGGGGCCGACCACCTTAGCACAGATACGCAGTATTTT.

This chain connects TRBV5-1 to TRBJ2-1; D may be TRBD1 (5 bases). CDR1 is SGHRS and CDR2 is YFSETQ in the germline V gene. The CDR3 has 13 residues. V was clipped by 2 bases and J by 6 bases, with 9 bases between them. CDR3 sequence (DNA): TGCGCCAGCAGCTTCGCAGGGTTCAATGAGCAGTTCTTC. Its translation: CASSFAGFNEQFF.

The gene calls are TRBV15 and TRBJ1-1; a weak D match, TRBD1 (5 bases). V lost 3 bases and J 6 bases, leaving 17 bases between the germline ends. The CDR3 covers 15 residues. The V gene's germline CDR1 is LNHNV and CDR2 YYDKDF (reference sequence). This CDR3 reads CATSSRGGSLAEAFF. For the CDR3, the DNA is TGTGCCACCAGCAGTAGGGGTGGTTCCCTTGCTGAAGCTTTCTTT.

The CDR3 is CASSEDWQETQYF. The CDR3 region has the DNA TGCGCCAGCAGCGAGGACTGGCAAGAGACCCAGTACTTC. The chain links TRBV5-1 to TRBJ2-5; TRBD2 is a possible D gene (5 bases). The CDR3 is 13 residues long. CDR1 and CDR2 (germline): SGHRS, YFSETQ. V was cut by 4 bases and J by 2 bases, with 9 bases left in between.

This clone was counted a few times. V is TRBV7-9 and J is TRBJ1-2, with TRBD1 identical over 7 bases. The CDR3 loop spans 15 amino acids. Germline CDR1 SEHNR, CDR2 FQNEAQ (reference sequence). V lost 2 bases to trimming and J lost 5 bases; unmatched junction nucleotides: 8. The CDR3 region is CASSLTRGTDYGYTF. In DNA, the CDR3 is TGTGCCAGCAGCTTAACCCGAGGGACAGATTATGGCTACACCTTC.

The chain is built from TRBV7-2 and TRBJ1-3; 8 positions match TRBD1. Losses at the gene ends were 5 bases for V and 1 base for J; bases not matched to a gene: 7. The CDR3 is 16 amino acids. Germline CDR1 and CDR2: SGHTA and FQGNSA. The chain's CDR3 is CASSPGTGFSGNTIYF. In nucleotides, the CDR3 is TGTGCCAGCAGCCCCGGGACAGGTTTTTCTGGAAACACCATATATTTT.

This chain joins TRBV6-6 and TRBJ2-2; 11 bases fit TRBD2. Germline assignment: CDR1 MNHNY and CDR2 SVGAGI (reference sequence). There are 16 residues in the CDR3. The ends lost 7 bases at V and 1 base at J; junction bases unmatched: 5. The CDR3 loop reads CASTGSGGENTGELFF. CDR3 sequence (DNA): TGTGCCAGCACGGGTAGCGGGGGGGAGAACACCGGGGAGCTGTTTTTT.